This T cell receptor (beta chain) was sequenced for a study of T-cell memory formation after mild COVID-19. Notes on this clonotype: Its matching antigen is unknown.

UMIs and sample barcodes were carried by the TCR alpha and TCR beta cDNA libraries that 5'RACE produced using constant-segment primers. MiXCR, applied by TCRdb to the 5' RACE reads, yields one record per CDR3 protein. Of around 180,000 distinct CDR3 sequences in the sample, around 15% were seen once. V lost 1 base to trimming and J lost 7 bases, with 11 bases between them. This CDR3 has 13 residues. CDR1 and CDR2 from the germline V gene are MGHRA and YSYEKL. Study conclusions and caveats: Contracting CD4+ clones lay largely in CM and EM, with CD8+ ones residing in EMRA. The authors did not confirm SARS-CoV-2 specificity of second-wave clones peaking day 37.

The chain employs TRBV4-1 and TRBJ2-7; no reliable D call. The clonotype was recovered from an adult woman who had mild COVID-19 (a few samples of this study predate the infection). Cell type and time point are not known. Sequenced: PBMCs or a T cell subset sorted from them (not recorded which). The CDR3 here is CASSQGFRGEQYF. In DNA form, the CDR3 reads TGCGCCAGCAGCCAAGGTTTCCGCGGTGAGCAGTACTTC.